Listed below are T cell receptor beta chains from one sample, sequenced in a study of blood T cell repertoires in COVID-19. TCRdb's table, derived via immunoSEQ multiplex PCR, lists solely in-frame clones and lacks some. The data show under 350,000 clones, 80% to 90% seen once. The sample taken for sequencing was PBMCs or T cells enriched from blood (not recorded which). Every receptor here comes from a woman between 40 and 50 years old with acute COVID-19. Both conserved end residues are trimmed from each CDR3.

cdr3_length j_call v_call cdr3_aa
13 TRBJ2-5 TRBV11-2 ASSSAMGLAETQY
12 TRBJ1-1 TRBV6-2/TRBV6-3 ASSHPQGNTEAF
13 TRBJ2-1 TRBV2 ASSTSGVGYNEQF
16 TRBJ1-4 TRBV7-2 ASGGEWKLGATNEKLF
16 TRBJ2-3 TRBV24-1 ATSDPTSGRAGTDTQY
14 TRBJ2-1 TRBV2 ASSPRGLAGVHEQF
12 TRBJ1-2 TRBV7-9 ASSPSGQVESYT
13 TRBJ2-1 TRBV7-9 ASSDSGRNGDEQF
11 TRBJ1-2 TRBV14 ASSQELGYGYT
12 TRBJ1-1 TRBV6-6 ASSYSQGVTEAF
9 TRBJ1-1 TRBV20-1 SAPGRTEAF
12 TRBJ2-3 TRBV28 ASSIRLATDTQY
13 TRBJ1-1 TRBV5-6 ASSPNPGQQTAAF
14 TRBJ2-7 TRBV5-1 ASSLATSGRSYEQY
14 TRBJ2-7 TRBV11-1 ASSAGLTGASGEQY
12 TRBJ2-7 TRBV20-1 SASVGLGAYEQY
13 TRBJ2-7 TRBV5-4 ASSLEWQGAGEQY
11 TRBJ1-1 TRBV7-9 AGRQAWGTEAF
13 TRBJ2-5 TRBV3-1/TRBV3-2 ASSPAGQGYETQY
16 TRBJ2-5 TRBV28 ASSLIFRTSGTQETQY
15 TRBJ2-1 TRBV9 ASSSMPVSERSNEQF
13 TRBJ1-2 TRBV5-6 ASSLVAGRNYGYT
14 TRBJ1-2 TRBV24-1 ATSGSRTGWGYGYT
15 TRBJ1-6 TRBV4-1 ASSQDWASSYNSPLH
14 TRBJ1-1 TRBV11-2 ASSSGQGAMNTEAF
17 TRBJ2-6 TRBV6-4 ASSEGTGGVLSGANVLT